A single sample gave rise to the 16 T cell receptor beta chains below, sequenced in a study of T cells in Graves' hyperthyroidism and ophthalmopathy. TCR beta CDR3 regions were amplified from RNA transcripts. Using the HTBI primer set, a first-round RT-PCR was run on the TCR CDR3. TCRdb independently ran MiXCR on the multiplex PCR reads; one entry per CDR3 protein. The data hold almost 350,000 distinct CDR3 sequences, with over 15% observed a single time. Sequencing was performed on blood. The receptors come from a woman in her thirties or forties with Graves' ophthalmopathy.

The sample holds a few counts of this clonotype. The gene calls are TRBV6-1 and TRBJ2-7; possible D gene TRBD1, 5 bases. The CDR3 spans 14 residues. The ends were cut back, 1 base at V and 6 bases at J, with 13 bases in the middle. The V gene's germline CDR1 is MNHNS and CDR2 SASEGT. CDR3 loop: CASSEGGAPGEQYF. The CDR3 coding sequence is TGTGCCAGCAGTGAAGGGGGCGCCCCGGGCGAGCAGTACTTC.

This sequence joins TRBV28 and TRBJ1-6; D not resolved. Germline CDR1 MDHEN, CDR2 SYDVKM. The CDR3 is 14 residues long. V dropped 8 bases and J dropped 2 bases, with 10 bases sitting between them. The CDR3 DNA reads TGTGCCAGCGAGGGAAACGCCTATAATTCACCCCTCCACTTT. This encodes CASEGNAYNSPLHF.

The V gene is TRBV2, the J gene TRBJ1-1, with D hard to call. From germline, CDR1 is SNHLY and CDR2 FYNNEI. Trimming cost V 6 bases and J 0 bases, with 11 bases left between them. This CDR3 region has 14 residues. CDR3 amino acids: CASSVVGMNTEAFF. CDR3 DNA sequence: TGTGCCAGCAGCGTTGTCGGCATGAACACTGAAGCTTTCTTT.

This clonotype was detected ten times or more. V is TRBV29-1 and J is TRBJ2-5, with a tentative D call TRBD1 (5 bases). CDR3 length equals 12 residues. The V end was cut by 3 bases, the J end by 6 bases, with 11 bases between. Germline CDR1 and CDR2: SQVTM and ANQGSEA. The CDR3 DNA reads TGCAGCGTTGAGCAGGGTTGGAAGACCCAGTACTTC. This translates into CSVEQGWKTQYF.

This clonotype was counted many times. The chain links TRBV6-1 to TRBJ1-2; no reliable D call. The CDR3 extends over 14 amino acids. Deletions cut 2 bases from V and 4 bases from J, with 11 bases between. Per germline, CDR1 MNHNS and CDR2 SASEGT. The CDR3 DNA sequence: TGTGCCAGCAGTGAAAGTCGGGGTCCCTATGGCTACACCTTC. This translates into CASSESRGPYGYTF.

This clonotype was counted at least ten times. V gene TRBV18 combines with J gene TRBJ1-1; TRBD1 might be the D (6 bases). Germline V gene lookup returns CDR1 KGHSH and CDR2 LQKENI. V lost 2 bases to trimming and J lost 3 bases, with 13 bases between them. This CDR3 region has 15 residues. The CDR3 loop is CASSPDAGVHTEAFF. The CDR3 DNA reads TGTGCCAGCTCACCAGACGCAGGGGTCCACACTGAAGCTTTCTTT.

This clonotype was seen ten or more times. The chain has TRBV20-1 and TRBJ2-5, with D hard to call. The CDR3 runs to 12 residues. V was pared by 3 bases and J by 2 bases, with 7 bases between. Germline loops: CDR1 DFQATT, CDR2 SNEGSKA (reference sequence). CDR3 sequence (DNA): TGCAGTGCTAGGATGGGACAAGAGACCCAGTACTTC. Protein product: CSARMGQETQYF.

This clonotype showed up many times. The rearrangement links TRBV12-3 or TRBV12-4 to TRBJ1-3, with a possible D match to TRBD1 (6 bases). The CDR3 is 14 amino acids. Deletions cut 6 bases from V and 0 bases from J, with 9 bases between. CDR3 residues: CASRRTVSGNTIYF. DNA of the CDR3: TGTGCCAGCAGACGGACAGTCTCTGGAAACACCATATATTTT.

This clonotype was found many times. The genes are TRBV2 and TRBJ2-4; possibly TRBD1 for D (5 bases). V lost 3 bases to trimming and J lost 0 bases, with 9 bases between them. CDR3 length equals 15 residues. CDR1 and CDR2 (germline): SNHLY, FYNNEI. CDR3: CASSETVLAKNIQYF. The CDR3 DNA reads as TGTGCCAGCAGTGAGACAGTCCTAGCCAAAAACATTCAGTACTTC.

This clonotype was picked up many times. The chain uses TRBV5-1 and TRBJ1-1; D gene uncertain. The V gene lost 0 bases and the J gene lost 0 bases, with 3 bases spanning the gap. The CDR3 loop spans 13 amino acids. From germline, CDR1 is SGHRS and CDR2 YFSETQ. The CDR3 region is CASSLDLNTEAFF. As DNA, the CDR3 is TGCGCCAGCAGCTTGGATCTGAACACTGAAGCTTTCTTT.

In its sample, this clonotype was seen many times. CDR3 amino acids: CASSLVTNRDSVTGELFF. DNA for the CDR3: TGTGCCAGCAGCTTAGTGACCAACCGGGACAGCGTCACCGGGGAGCTGTTTTTT. This rearrangement joins TRBV11-1 to TRBJ2-2, with TRBD1 matching over 7 bases. Losses at the gene ends were 1 base for V and 4 bases for J; bases not matched to a gene: 12. This CDR3 has 18 residues. The germline V gene encodes CDR1 SGHAT and CDR2 FQDESV (reference sequence).

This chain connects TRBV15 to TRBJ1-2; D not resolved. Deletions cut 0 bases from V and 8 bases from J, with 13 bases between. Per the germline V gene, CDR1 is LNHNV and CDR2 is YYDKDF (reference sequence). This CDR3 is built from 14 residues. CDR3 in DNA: TGTGCCACCAGCAGAGATAGGGCCAGTCGAGGCTACACCTTC. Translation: CATSRDRASRGYTF.

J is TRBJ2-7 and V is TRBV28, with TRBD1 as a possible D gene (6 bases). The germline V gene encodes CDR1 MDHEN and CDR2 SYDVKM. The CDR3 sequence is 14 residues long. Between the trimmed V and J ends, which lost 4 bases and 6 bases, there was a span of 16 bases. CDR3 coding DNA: TGTGCCAGCAGTTCACGAGGTGGGGGCGGCGAGCAGTACTTC. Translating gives CASSSRGGGGEQYF. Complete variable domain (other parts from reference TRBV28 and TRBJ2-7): DVKVTQSSRYLVKRTGEKVFLECVQDMDHENMFWYRQDPGLGLRLIYFSYDVKMKEKGDIPEGYSVSREKKERFSLILESASTNQTSMYLCASSSRGGGGEQYFGPGTRLTVT.

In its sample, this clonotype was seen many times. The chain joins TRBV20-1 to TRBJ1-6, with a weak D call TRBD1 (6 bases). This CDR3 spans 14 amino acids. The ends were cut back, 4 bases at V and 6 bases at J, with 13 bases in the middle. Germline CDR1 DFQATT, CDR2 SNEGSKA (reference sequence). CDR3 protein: CSATLQGGNSPLHF. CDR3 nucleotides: TGCAGTGCTACTCTACAGGGCGGTAATTCACCCCTCCACTTT.

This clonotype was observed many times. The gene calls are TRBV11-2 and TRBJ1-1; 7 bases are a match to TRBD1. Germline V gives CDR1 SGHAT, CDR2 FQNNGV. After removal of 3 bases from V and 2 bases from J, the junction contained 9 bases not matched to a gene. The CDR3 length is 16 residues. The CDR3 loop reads CASSLTGTGLNTEAFF. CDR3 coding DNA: TGTGCCAGCAGCTTGACAGGGACTGGGCTTAACACTGAAGCTTTCTTT.

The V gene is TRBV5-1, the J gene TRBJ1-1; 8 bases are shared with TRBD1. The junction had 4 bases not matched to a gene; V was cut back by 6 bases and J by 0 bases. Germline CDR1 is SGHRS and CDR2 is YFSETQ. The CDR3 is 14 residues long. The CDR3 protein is CASTYRGMNTEAFF. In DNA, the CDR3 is TGCGCCAGCACCTACAGGGGGATGAACACTGAAGCTTTCTTT. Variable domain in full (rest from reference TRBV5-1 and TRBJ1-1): KAGVTQTPRYLIKTRGQQVTLSCSPISGHRSVSWYQQTPGQGLQFLFEYFSETQRNKGNFPGRFSGRQFSNSRSEMNVSTLELGDSALYLCASTYRGMNTEAFFGQGTRLTVV.